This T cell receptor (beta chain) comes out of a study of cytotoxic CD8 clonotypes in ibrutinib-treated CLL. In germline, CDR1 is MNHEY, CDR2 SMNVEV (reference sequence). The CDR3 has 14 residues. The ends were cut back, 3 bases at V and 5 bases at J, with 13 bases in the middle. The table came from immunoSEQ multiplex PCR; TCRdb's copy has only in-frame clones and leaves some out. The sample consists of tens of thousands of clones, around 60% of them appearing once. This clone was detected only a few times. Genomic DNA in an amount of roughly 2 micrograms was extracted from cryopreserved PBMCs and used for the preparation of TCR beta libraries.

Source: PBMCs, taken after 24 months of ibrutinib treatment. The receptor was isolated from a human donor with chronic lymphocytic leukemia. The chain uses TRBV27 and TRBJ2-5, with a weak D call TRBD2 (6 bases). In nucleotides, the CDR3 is TGTGCCAGCAGTTTGGGGGGAGTCCGGGAGACCCAGTACTTC. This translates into CASSLGGVRETQYF.